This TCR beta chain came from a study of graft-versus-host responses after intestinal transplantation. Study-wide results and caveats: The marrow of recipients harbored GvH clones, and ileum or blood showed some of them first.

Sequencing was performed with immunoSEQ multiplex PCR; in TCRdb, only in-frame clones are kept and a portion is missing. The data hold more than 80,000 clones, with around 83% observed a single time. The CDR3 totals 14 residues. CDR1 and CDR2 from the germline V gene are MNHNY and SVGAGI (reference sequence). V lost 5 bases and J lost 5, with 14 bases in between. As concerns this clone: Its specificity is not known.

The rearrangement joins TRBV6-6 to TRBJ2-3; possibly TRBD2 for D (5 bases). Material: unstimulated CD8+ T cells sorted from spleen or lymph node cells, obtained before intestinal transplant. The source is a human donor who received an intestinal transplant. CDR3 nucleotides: TGTGCCAGCAGTCACATGGACTTAAAAGATACGCAGTATTTT. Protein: CASSHMDLKDTQYF.